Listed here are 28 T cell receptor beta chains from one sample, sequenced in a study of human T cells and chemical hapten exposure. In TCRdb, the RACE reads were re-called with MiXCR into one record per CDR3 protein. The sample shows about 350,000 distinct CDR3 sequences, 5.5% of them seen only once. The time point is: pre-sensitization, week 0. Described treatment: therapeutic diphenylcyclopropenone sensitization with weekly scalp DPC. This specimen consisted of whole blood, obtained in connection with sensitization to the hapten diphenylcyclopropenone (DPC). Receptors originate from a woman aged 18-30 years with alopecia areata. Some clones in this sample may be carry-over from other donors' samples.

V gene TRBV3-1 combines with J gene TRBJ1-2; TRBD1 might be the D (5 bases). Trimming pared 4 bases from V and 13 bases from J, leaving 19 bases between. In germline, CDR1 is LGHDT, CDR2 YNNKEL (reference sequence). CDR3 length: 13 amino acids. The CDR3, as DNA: TGTGCCAGCAGCCGACACGAAGCGGGGGACCCCACCTTC. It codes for CASSRHEAGDPTF.

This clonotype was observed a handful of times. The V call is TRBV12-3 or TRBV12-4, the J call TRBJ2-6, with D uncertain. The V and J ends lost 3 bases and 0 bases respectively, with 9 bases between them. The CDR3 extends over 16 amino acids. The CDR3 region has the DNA TGTGCCAGCAGTTTCGGACGGATCTCTGGGGCCAACGTCCTGACTTTC. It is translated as CASSFGRISGANVLTF.

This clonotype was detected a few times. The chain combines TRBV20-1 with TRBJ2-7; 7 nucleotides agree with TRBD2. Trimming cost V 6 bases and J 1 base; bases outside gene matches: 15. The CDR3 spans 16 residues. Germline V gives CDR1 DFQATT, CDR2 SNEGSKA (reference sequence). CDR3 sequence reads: CSARLAERGGSYEQYF. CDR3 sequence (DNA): TGCAGTGCCCGACTCGCCGAGCGGGGAGGTTCCTACGAGCAGTACTTC.

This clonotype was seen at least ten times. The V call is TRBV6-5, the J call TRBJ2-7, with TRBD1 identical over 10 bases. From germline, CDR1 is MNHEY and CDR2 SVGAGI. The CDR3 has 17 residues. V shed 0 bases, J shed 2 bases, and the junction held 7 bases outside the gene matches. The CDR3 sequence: CASSYSIAGTGAYEQYF. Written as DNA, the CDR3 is TGTGCCAGCAGTTACTCGATCGCCGGGACAGGGGCCTACGAGCAGTACTTC.

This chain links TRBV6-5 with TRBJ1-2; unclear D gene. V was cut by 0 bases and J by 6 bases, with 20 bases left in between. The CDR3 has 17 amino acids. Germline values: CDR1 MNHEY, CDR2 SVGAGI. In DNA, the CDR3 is TGTGCCAGCAGTTACTCATGGGCCCAAACGGCCGTCGATGGCTACACCTTC. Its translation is CASSYSWAQTAVDGYTF.

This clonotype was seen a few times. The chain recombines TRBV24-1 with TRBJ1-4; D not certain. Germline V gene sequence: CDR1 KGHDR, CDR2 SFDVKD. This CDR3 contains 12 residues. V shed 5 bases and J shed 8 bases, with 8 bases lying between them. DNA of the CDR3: TGTGCCACCAGTGCCGGATCCGAAAAACTGTTTTTT. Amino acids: CATSAGSEKLFF.

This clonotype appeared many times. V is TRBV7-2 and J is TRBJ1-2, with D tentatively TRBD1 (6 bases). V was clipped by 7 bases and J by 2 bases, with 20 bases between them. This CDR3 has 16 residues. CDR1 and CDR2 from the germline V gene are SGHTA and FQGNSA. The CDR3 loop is CASTRPGAGGNYGYTF. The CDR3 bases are TGTGCCAGCACCCGACCAGGGGCCGGAGGGAACTATGGCTACACCTTC.

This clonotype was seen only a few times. The CDR3 sequence: CASSQDGRQGMVNTGELFF. The CDR3 DNA follows: TGTGCCAGCAGCCAAGATGGGCGGCAGGGGATGGTGAACACCGGGGAGCTGTTTTTT. V is TRBV4-2 and J is TRBJ2-2, with D possibly TRBD1 on 6 matching bases. Germline CDR1 LGHNA, CDR2 YNFKEQ. Trimming removed 0 bases at V and 1 base at J, with 18 bases between. The CDR3 contains 19 residues.

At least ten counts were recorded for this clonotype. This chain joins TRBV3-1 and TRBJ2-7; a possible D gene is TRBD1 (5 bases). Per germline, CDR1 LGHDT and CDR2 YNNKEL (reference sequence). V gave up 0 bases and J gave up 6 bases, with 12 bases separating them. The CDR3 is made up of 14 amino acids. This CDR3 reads CASSQEGHSAEQYF. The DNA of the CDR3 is TGTGCCAGCAGCCAAGAAGGACACTCGGCCGAGCAGTACTTC.

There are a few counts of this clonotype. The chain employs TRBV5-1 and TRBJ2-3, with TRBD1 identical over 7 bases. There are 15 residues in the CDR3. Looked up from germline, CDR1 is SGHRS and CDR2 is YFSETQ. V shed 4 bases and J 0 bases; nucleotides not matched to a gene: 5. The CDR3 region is CASSRQGTSTDTQYF. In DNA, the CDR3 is TGCGCCAGCAGCCGACAGGGAACTAGCACAGATACGCAGTATTTT.

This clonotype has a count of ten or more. The CDR3 DNA reads TGTGCCAGCAGCCCAAGGCCCACGGGGGACGCTGAAGCTTTCTTT. It encodes CASSPRPTGDAEAFF. The chain combines TRBV9 with TRBJ1-1; D possibly corresponds to TRBD1 (5 bases). Per germline, CDR1 SGDLS and CDR2 YYNGEE. The V end lost 4 bases, the J end lost 6 bases, and 19 bases lay between the germline ends. The CDR3 contains 15 residues. The variable domain in full, with the rest retrieved from reference TRBV9 and TRBJ1-1, is DSGVTQTPKHLITATGQRVTLRCSPRSGDLSVYWYQQSLDQGLQFLIQYYNGEERAKGNILERFSAQQFPDLHSELNLSSLELGDSALYFCASSPRPTGDAEAFFGQGTRLTVV.

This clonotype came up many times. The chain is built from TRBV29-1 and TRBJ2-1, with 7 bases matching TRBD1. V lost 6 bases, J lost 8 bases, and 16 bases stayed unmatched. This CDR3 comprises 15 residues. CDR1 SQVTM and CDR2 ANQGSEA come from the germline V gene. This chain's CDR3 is CSVTLRRQGFDEQFF. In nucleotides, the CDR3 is TGCAGCGTCACCCTTAGGAGACAGGGTTTCGATGAGCAGTTCTTC.

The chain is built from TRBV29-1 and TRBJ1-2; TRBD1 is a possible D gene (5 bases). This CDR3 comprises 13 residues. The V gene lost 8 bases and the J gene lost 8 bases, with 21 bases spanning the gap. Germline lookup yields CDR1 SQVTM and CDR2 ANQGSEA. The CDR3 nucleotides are TGCAGCTCTGGGCAGAGTGCCGAGGGGGGCTACACCTTC. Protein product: CSSGQSAEGGYTF.

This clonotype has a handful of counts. In nucleotides, the CDR3 is TGCGCCAGCAGCCAAGAAGTAGGTTGGGGGTTGGACAGTCTACACAATGAGCAGTTCTTC. As protein: CASSQEVGWGLDSLHNEQFF. The rearrangement joins TRBV4-3 to TRBJ2-1, with D perhaps matching TRBD1 (6 bases). Germline V lookup: CDR1 LGHNA, CDR2 YSLEER. Trimming took off 0 bases at V and 5 bases at J, with 26 bases between the two ends. This CDR3 spans 20 amino acids.

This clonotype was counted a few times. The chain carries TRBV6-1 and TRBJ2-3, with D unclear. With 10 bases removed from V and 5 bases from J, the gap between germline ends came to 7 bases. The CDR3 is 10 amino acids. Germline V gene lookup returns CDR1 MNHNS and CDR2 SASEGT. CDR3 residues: CATLKDTQYF. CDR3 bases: TGTGCCACCCTTAAAGATACGCAGTATTTT.

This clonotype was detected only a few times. The CDR3 coding sequence is TGTGCCAGCAGCCGGACGGCCCCGGGGGGCTACACCTTC. As protein: CASSRTAPGGYTF. The chain uses TRBV6-5 and TRBJ1-2, with no clear D. Trimming removed 6 bases from V and 8 bases from J, with 16 bases in between. Germline V lookup: CDR1 MNHEY, CDR2 SVGAGI. The CDR3 extends over 13 amino acids.

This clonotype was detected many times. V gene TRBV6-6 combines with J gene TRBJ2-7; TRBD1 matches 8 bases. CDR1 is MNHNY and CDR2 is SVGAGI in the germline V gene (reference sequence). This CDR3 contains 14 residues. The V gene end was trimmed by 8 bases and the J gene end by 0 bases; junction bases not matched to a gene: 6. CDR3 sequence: CASSTGGLSYEQYF. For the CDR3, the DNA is TGTGCCAGCTCCACAGGGGGTCTCTCCTACGAGCAGTACTTC.

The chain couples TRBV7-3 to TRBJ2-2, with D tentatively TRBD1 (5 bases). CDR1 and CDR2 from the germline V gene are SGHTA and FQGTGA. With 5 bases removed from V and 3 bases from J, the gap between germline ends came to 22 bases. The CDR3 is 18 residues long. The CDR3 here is CASSPPLQGPNYTGELFF. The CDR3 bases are TGTGCCAGCAGCCCCCCCCTCCAGGGTCCGAATTACACCGGGGAGCTGTTTTTT.

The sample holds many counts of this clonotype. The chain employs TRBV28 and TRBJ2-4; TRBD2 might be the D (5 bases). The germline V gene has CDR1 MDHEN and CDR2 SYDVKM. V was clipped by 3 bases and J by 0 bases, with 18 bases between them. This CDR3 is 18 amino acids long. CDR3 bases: TGTGCCAGCAGTTTTTTGTTCGGGGAGTCCTTAGCCAAAAACATTCAGTACTTC. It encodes CASSFLFGESLAKNIQYF.

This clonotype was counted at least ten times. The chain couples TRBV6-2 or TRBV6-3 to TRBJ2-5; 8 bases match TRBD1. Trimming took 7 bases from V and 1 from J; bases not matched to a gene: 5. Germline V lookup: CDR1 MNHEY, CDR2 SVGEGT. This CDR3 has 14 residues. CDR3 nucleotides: TGTGCCAGCACCCCGACAGGGGCCCAAGAGACCCAGTACTTC. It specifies CASTPTGAQETQYF.

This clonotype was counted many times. The CDR3 DNA follows: TGTGCCAGCAGTGAAGGGACAGGGTCCGCAGATACGCAGTATTTT. Protein sequence: CASSEGTGSADTQYF. The genes are TRBV6-1 and TRBJ2-3; 8 bases align to TRBD1. CDR3 length: 15 residues. Germline loops: CDR1 MNHNS, CDR2 SASEGT. Trimming cost V 1 base and J 4 bases; bases outside gene matches: 4.

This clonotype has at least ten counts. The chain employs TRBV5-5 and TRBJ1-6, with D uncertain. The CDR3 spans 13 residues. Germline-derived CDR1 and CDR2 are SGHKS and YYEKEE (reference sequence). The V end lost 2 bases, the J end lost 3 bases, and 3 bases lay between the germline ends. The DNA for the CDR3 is TGTGCCAGCAGCTTAGGCTATAATTCACCCCTCCACTTT. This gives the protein CASSLGYNSPLHF.

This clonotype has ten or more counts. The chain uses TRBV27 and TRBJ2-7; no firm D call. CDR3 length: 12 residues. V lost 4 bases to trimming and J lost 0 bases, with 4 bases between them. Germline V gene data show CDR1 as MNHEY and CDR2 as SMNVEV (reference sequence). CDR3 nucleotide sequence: TGTGCCAGCAGTTCCAGCTCCTACGAGCAGTACTTC. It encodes CASSSSSYEQYF.

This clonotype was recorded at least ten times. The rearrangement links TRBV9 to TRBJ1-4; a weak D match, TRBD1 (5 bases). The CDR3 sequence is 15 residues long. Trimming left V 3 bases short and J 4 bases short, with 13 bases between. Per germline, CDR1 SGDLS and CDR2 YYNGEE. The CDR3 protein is CASSAVGAGNEKLFF. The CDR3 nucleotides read TGTGCCAGCAGCGCGGTCGGGGCTGGTAATGAAAAACTGTTTTTT.

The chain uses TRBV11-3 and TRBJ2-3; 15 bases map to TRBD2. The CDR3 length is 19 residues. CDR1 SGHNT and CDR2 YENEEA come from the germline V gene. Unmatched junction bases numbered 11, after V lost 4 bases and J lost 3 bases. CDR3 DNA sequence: TGTGCCAGCAGCTCCCGAGGACTAGCGGGGGGGCCGGGGACAGATACGCAGTATTTT. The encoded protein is CASSSRGLAGGPGTDTQYF.

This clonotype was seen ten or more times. The CDR3 DNA reads as TGTGCCACTTCGGCGGGGGTTAGCACAGATACGCAGTATTTT. Protein product: CATSAGVSTDTQYF. The rearrangement links TRBV10-3 to TRBJ2-3; TRBD2 matches at 7 bases. The germline V gene encodes CDR1 ENHRY and CDR2 SYGVKD. The CDR3 runs 14 residues. After removal of 10 bases from V and 0 bases from J, the junction contained 7 bases not matched to a gene.

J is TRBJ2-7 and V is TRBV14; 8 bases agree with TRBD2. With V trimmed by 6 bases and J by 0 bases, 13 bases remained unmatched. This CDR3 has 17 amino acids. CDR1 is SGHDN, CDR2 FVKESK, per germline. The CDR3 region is CASSSLAGPPISYEQYF. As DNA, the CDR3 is TGTGCCAGCAGTTCTTTAGCGGGGCCTCCTATCTCCTACGAGCAGTACTTC.

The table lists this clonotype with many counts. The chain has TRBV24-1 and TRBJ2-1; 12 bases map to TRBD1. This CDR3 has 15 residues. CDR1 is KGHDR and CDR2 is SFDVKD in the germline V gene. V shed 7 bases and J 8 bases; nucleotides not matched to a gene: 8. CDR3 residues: CATSPGTGGVDEQFF. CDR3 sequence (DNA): TGTGCCACCAGCCCCGGGACAGGGGGCGTCGATGAGCAGTTCTTC.